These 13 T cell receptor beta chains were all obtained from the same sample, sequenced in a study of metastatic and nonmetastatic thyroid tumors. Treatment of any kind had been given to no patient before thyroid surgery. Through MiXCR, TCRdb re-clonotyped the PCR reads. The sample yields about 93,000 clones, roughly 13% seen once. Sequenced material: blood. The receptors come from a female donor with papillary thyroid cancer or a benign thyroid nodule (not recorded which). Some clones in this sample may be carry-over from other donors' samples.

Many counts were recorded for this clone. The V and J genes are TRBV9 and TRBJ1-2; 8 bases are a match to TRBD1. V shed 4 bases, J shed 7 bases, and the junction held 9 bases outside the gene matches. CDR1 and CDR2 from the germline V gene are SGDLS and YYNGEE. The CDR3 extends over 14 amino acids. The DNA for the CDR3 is TGTGCCAGCAGCCCAACGACAGGGGCTGTTGGCTACACCTTC. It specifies CASSPTTGAVGYTF.

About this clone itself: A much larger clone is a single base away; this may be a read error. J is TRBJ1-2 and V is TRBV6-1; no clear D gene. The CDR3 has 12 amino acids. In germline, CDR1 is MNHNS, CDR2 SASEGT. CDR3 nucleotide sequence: TGTGCCAGCAGGGGCGCTAACTATGTCTACACCTTC. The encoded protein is CASRGANYVYTF.

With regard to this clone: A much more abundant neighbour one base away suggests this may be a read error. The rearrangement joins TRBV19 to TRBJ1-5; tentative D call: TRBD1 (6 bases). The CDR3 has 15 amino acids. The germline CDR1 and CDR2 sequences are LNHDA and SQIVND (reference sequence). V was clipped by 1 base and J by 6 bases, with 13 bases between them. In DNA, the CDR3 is TGTGCCAGTAGTATAGTCGGCAGGGGTAGTCAGCCCCAGCATTTT. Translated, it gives CASSIVGRGSQPQHF.

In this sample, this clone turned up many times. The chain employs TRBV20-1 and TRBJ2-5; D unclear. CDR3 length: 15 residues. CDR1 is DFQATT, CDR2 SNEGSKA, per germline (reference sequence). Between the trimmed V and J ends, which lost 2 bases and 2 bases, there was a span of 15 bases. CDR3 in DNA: TGCAGTGCTAGACCTTCGGTCGGATCACAAGAGACCCAGTACTTC. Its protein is CSARPSVGSQETQYF.

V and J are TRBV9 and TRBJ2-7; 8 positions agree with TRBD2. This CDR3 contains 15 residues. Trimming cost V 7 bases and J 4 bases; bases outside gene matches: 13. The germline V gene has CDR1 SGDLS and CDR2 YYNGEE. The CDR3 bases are TGTGCCAGCGTACGGGGGGGTAGCGGTAGGTACGAGCAGTACTTC. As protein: CASVRGGSGRYEQYF.

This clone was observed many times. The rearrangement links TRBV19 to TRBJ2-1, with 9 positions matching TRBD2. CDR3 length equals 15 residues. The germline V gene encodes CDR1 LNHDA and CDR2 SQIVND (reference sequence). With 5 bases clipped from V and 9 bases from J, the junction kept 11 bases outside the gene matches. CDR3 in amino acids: CASSLVAGERSEQFF. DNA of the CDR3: TGTGCCAGTAGTTTGGTAGCGGGAGAGCGGAGTGAGCAGTTCTTC. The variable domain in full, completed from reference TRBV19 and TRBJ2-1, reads DGGITQSPKYLFRKEGQNVTLSCEQNLNHDAMYWYRQDPGQGLRLIYYSQIVNDFQKGDIAEGYSVSREKKESFPLTVTSAQKNPTAFYLCASSLVAGERSEQFFGPGTRLTVL.

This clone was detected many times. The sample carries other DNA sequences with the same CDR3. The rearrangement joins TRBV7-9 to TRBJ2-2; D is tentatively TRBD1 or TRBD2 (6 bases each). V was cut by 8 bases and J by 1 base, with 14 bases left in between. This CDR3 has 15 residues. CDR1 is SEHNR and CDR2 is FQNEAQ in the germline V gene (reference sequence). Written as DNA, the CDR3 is TGTGCCAGCGCCACGGGGGCGGTGAACACCGGGGAGCTGTTTTTT. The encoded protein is CASATGAVNTGELFF.

CDR3 sequence (DNA): TGTGCCAGCATAGAGGACCGGGGTTACTACGAGCAGTACTTC. Translation: CASIEDRGYYEQYF. The rearrangement joins TRBV6-1 to TRBJ2-7, with a possible D match to TRBD2 (5 bases). The V end was cut by 7 bases, the J end by 3 bases, with 16 bases between. The CDR3 consists of 14 residues. The germline V gene has CDR1 MNHNS and CDR2 SASEGT.

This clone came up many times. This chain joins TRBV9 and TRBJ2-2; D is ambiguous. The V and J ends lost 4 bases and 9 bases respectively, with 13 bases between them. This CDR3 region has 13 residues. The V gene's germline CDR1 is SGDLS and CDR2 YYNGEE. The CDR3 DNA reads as TGTGCCAGCAGCCCCAGCATTAAGTGGGAGCTGTTTTTT. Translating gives CASSPSIKWELFF.

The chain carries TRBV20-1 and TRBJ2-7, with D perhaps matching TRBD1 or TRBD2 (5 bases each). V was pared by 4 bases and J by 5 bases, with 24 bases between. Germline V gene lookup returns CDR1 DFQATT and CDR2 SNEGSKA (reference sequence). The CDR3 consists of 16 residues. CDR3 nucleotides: TGCAGTGCTACTTGGCTCTTCCGGGACGGTCGAAACGAGCAGTACTTC. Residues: CSATWLFRDGRNEQYF.

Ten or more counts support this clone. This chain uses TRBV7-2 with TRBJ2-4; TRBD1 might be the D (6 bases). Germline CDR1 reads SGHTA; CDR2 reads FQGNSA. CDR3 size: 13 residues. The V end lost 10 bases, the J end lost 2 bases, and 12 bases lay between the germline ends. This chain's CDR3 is CATGTGSKNIQYF. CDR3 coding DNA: TGTGCCACCGGAACAGGGTCCAAAAACATTCAGTACTTC.

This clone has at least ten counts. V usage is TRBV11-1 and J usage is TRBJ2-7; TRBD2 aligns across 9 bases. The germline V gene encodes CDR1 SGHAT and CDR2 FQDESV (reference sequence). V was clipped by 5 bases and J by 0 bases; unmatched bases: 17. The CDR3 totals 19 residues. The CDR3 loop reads CASSPVGREGRVVSYEQYF. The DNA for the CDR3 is TGTGCCAGCAGCCCGGTGGGGCGGGAGGGCCGTGTCGTCTCCTACGAGCAGTACTTC.

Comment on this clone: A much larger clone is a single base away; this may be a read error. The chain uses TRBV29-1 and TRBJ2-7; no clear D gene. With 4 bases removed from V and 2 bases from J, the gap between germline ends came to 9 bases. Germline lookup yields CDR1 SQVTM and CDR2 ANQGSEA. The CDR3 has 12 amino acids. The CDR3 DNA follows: TGCAGCGTTGGGCACTACCCCTACGAGCAGTACTTC. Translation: CSVGHYPYEQYF.